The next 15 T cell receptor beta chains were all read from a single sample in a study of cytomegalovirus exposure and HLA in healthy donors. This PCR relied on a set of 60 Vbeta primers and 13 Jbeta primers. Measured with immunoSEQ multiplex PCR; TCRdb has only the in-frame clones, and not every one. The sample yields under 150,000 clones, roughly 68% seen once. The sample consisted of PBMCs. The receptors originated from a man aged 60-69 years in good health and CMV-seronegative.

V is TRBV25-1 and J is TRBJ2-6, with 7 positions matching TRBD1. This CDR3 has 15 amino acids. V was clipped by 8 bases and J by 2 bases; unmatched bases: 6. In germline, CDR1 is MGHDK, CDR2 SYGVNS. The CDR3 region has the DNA TGTGCCAGCCTCGGACAGGCCCCTGGGGCCAACGTCCTGACTTTC. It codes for CASLGQAPGANVLTF.

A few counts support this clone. The CDR3 protein is CASSVGTGGDGYTF. CDR3 nucleotides: TGTGCCAGCAGCGTCGGGACAGGGGGCGATGGCTACACCTTC. The chain uses TRBV2 and TRBJ1-2; 12 nucleotides align to TRBD1. Germline V CDR1 and CDR2: SNHLY, FYNNEI. V lost 6 bases, J lost 6 bases, and 5 bases stayed unmatched. This CDR3 has 14 amino acids. The full variable domain, completed using reference TRBV2 and TRBJ1-2, is EPEVTQTPSHQVTQMGQEVILRCVPISNHLYFYWYRQILGQKVEFLVSFYNNEISEKSEIFDDQFSVERPDGSNFTLKIRSTKLEDSAMYFCASSVGTGGDGYTFGSGTRLTVV.

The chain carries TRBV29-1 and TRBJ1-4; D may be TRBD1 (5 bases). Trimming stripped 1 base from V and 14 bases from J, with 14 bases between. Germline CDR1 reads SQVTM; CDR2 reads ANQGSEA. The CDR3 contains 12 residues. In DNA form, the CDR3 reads TGCAGCGTTGAAGGGGGGGAAGCGGGGCTGTTTTTT. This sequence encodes CSVEGGEAGLFF.

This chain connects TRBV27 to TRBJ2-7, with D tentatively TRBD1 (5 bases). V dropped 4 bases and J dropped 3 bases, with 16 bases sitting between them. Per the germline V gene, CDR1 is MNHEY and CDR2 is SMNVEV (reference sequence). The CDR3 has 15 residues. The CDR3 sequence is CASSSYSGRNYEQYF. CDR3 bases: TGTGCCAGCAGTTCGTATTCAGGGCGAAACTACGAGCAGTACTTC.

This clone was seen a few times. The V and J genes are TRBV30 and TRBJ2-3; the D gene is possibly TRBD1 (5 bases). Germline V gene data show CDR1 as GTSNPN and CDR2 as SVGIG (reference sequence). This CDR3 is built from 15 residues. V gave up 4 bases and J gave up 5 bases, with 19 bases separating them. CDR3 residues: CAWIQPPPQGDTQYF. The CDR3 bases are TGTGCCTGGATCCAACCCCCCCCGCAGGGAGATACGCAGTATTTT.

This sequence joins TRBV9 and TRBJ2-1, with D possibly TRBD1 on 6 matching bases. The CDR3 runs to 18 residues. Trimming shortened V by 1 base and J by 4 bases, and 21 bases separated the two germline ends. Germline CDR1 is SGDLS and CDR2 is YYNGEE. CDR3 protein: CASSVSSRGRDTYNEQFF. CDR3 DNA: TGTGCCAGCAGCGTATCTTCTCGAGGACGGGACACTTACAATGAGCAGTTCTTC.

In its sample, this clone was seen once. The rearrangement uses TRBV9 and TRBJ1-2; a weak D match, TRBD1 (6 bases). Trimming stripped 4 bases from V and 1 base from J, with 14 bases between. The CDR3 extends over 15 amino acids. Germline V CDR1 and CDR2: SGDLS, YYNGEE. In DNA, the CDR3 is TGTGCCAGCAGCTCCGCGACAGGAATTAACTATGGCTACACCTTC. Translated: CASSSATGINYGYTF.

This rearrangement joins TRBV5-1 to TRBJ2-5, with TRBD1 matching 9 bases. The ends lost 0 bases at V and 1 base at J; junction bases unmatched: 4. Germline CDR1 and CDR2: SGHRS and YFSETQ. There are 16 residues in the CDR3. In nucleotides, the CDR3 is TGCGCCAGCAGCTTGGCTGGGACAGGGATCCAAGAGACCCAGTACTTC. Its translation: CASSLAGTGIQETQYF.

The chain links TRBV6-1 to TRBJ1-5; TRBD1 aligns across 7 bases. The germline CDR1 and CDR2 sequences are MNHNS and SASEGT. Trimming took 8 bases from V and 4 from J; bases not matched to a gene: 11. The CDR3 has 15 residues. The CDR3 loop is CASVYEGASNQPQHF. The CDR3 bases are TGTGCCAGCGTATATGAGGGGGCTTCGAATCAGCCCCAGCATTTT.

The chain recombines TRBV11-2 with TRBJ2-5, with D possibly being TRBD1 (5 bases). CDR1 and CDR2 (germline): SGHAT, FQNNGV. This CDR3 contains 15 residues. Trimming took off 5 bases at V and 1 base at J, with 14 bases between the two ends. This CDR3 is CASSPRQRTQETQYF. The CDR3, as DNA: TGTGCCAGCAGCCCACGACAGCGAACCCAAGAGACCCAGTACTTC.

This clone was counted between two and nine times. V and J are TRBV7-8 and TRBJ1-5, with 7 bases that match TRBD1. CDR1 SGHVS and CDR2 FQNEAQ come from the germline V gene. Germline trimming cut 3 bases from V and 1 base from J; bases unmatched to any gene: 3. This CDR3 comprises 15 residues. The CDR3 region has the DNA TGTGCCAGCAGCTTCCTGACAGGGAGCAATCAGCCCCAGCATTTT. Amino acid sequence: CASSFLTGSNQPQHF.

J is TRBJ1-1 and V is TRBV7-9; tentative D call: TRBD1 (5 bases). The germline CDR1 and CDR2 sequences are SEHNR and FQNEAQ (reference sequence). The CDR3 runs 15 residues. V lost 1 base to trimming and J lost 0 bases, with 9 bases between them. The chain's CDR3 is CASSLVGVMNTEAFF. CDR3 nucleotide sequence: TGTGCCAGCAGCTTAGTAGGGGTTATGAACACTGAAGCTTTCTTT.

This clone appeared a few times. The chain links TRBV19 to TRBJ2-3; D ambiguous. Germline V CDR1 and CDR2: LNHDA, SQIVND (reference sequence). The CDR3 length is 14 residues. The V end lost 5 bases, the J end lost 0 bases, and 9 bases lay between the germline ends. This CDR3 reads CASSQSESTDTQYF. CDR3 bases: TGTGCCAGTAGTCAGTCTGAAAGCACAGATACGCAGTATTTT. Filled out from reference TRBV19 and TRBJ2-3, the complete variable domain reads DGGITQSPKYLFRKEGQNVTLSCEQNLNHDAMYWYRQDPGQGLRLIYYSQIVNDFQKGDIAEGYSVSREKKESFPLTVTSAQKNPTAFYLCASSQSESTDTQYFGPGTRLTVL.

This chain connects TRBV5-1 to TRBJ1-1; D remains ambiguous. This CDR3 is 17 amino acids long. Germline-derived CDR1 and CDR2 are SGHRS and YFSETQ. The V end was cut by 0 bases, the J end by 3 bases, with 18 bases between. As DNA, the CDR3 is TGCGCCAGCAGCTTGGAATCGCGGGCGGAGGAGTACACTGAAGCTTTCTTT. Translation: CASSLESRAEEYTEAFF.

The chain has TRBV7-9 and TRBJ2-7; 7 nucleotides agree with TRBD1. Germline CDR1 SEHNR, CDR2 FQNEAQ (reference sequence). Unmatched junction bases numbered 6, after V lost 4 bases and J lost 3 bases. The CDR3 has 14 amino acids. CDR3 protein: CASSSDRNLYEQYF. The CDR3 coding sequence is TGTGCCAGCAGCTCGGACAGGAACCTCTACGAGCAGTACTTC.